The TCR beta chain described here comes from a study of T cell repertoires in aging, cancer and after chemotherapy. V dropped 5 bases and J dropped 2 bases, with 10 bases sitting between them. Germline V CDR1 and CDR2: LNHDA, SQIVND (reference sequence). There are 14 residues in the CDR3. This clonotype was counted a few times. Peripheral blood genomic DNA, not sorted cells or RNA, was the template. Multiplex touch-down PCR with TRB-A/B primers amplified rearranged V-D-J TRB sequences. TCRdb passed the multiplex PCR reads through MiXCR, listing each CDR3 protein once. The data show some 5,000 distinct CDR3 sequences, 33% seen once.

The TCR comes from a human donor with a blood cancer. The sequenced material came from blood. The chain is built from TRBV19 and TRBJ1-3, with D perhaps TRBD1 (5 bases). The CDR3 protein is CASSYRQPGNTIYF. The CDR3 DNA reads TGTGCCAGTAGTTACAGGCAACCTGGAAACACCATATATTTT.